These 21 T cell receptor beta chains originate from one sample sequenced in a study of blood T cell repertoires in COVID-19. Some clones are missing from TCRdb's copy, which holds only in-frame ones; the method was immunoSEQ multiplex PCR. The table records some 180,000 clones, approximately 80% of them present only once. The sample was peripheral blood. The receptors originated from a woman between 50 and 59 years old with active or convalescent COVID-19.

The J gene is TRBJ2-6, the V gene TRBV5-1; 9 nucleotides align to TRBD1. The V gene's germline CDR1 is SGHRS and CDR2 YFSETQ. The J segment lost 2 bases and the V segment lost 0 bases, leaving 6 bases of the junction unmatched. This CDR3 spans 18 amino acids. CDR3 DNA sequence: TGCGCCAGCAGCTTGGAGAGACAGGGGGGAGCTGGGGCCAACGTCCTGACTTTC. It encodes CASSLERQGGAGANVLTF.

This rearrangement joins TRBV11-3 to TRBJ1-5; tentative D call: TRBD1 (5 bases). The CDR3 contains 15 residues. CDR1 is SGHNT, CDR2 YENEEA, per germline. V shed 3 bases and J shed 0 bases, with 9 bases lying between them. The CDR3 sequence: CASSFMGLSNQPQHF. Written as DNA, the CDR3 is TGTGCCAGCAGCTTCATGGGACTTAGCAATCAGCCCCAGCATTTT. The entire variable domain, with the rest obtained from reference TRBV11-3 and TRBJ1-5, is as follows: EAGVVQSPRYKIIEKKQPVAFWCNPISGHNTLYWYLQNLGQGPELLIRYENEEAVDDSQLPKDRFSAERLKGVDSTLKIQPAELGDSAVYLCASSFMGLSNQPQHFGDGTRLSIL.

The chain employs TRBV7-3 and TRBJ2-5; maybe TRBD2 (6 bases). This CDR3 contains 15 residues. Germline CDR1 and CDR2: SGHTA and FQGTGA. The ends were cut back, 5 bases at V and 2 bases at J, with 15 bases in the middle. CDR3 in DNA: TGTGCCAGCAGCCTCGGGGGAGTGGAACAAGAGACCCAGTACTTC. Translation: CASSLGGVEQETQYF.

The V gene is TRBV19, the J gene TRBJ2-1, with TRBD1 matching over 7 bases. V trimming: 2 bases; J trimming: 7 bases; junction bases outside the gene matches: 11. CDR1 is LNHDA and CDR2 is SQIVND in the germline V gene (reference sequence). This CDR3 region has 16 residues. The CDR3 here is CASSISRDSLGNEQFF. As DNA, the CDR3 is TGTGCCAGTAGTATAAGCAGGGACAGTCTGGGGAATGAGCAGTTCTTC.

The chain recombines TRBV30 with TRBJ2-7, with D possibly matching TRBD2 (6 bases). Germline CDR1 GTSNPN, CDR2 SVGIG (reference sequence). The CDR3 runs 13 residues. V was trimmed by 1 base and J by 10 bases, leaving 17 bases between them. CDR3 nucleotide sequence: TGTGCCTGGAGTGAAGGGAGGCGCGGCTCACAGTACTTC. Amino acid sequence: CAWSEGRRGSQYF.

The gene calls are TRBV7-2 and TRBJ2-3; 14 nucleotides match TRBD2. The CDR3 is 17 amino acids. CDR1 is SGHTA, CDR2 FQGNSA, per germline. Trimming removed 0 bases from V and 8 bases from J; junction bases left unmatched: 7. The CDR3 region has the DNA TGTGCCAGCAGCTTAGCGGGACTAGCGGGGGTCTCAGCTACGCAGTATTTT. This codes for CASSLAGLAGVSATQYF.

A word on this clone: Other DNA sequences from this sample encode an identical CDR3 as well. The chain uses TRBV6-5 and TRBJ2-1; TRBD2 aligns across 9 bases. The germline gives CDR1 MNHEY, CDR2 SVGAGI. The V segment lost 2 bases and the J segment 1 base; nucleotides outside the gene matches: 0. The CDR3 has 15 amino acids. DNA of the CDR3: TGTGCCAGCAGTTACGGACTAGCGTCCTACAATGAGCAGTTCTTC. Residues: CASSYGLASYNEQFF.

The genes are TRBV11-2 and TRBJ1-1, with D possibly TRBD1 on 5 matching bases. The germline V gene encodes CDR1 SGHAT and CDR2 FQNNGV. V dropped 0 bases and J dropped 1 base, with 21 bases sitting between them. The CDR3 length is 19 residues. CDR3 bases: TGTGCCAGCAGCTTAGATCGTTCTTGGCCTAGGGGCCGGAACACTGAAGCTTTCTTT. This encodes CASSLDRSWPRGRNTEAFF.

The chain is built from TRBV4-1 and TRBJ1-2; D gene uncertain. Germline assignment: CDR1 MGHRA and CDR2 YSYEKL. V was shortened by 0 bases and J by 4 bases, with 12 bases between the two germline ends. This CDR3 contains 15 residues. DNA of the CDR3: TGCGCCAGCAGCCAAGAGGGTCCCAGCGTCTATGGCTACACCTTC. Protein: CASSQEGPSVYGYTF.

This sequence joins TRBV14 and TRBJ1-1, with 10 bases identical to TRBD1. Germline-derived CDR1 and CDR2 are SGHDN and FVKESK. The CDR3 consists of 15 residues. With 4 bases clipped from V and 5 bases from J, the junction kept 7 bases outside the gene matches. This CDR3 is CASSPIAGQGTEAFF. The CDR3 DNA reads as TGTGCCAGCAGCCCCATTGCGGGACAGGGGACTGAAGCTTTCTTT.

This clone is a singleton in its sample. The rearrangement joins TRBV2 to TRBJ2-2, with D possibly being TRBD1 (6 bases). The CDR3 runs to 15 residues. V lost 4 bases, J lost 0 bases, and 9 bases lay in between. Germline-derived CDR1 and CDR2 are SNHLY and FYNNEI. CDR3 sequence reads: CASSAQGANTGELFF. The CDR3 bases are TGTGCCAGCAGTGCACAGGGCGCGAACACCGGGGAGCTGTTTTTT.

This chain uses TRBV7-3 with TRBJ2-7; 7 bases match TRBD2. The CDR3 is 16 residues long. Trimming at V came to 0 bases and at J to 6 bases, leaving 11 bases not matched to a gene. Germline CDR1 is SGHTA and CDR2 is FQGTGA. CDR3 protein: CASSLTGGGPLGEQYF. The CDR3, as DNA: TGTGCCAGCAGCTTAACGGGGGGAGGGCCGCTCGGCGAGCAGTACTTC.

The chain employs TRBV7-9 and TRBJ2-7; D is ambiguous. The CDR3 is made up of 12 amino acids. V was trimmed by 4 bases and J by 5 bases, leaving 9 bases between them. CDR1 is SEHNR, CDR2 FQNEAQ, per germline (reference sequence). The CDR3 region is CASSSNYHEQYF. The CDR3 bases are TGTGCCAGCAGCTCCAACTACCACGAGCAGTACTTC.

The chain combines TRBV5-5 with TRBJ2-5, with D possibly TRBD1 on 6 matching bases. From germline, CDR1 is SGHKS and CDR2 YYEKEE (reference sequence). The CDR3 is 13 residues long. Trimming left V 5 bases short and J 5 bases short, with 13 bases between. For the CDR3, the DNA is TGTGCCAGCAGAAGGGGGAATGTCGAGACCCAGTACTTC. Translation gives CASRRGNVETQYF.

This chain connects TRBV18 to TRBJ1-1, with 8 bases matching TRBD1. In germline, CDR1 is KGHSH, CDR2 LQKENI. CDR3 length: 15 amino acids. After removal of 3 bases from V and 3 bases from J, the junction contained 6 bases not matched to a gene. CDR3 sequence (DNA): TGTGCCAGCTCACCCCAGGGGGCTGGGGACACTGAAGCTTTCTTT. It encodes CASSPQGAGDTEAFF.

This clone occurred once. The V and J genes are TRBV10-3 and TRBJ2-1; 9 bases fit TRBD1. Germline CDR1 and CDR2: ENHRY and SYGVKD. With V trimmed by 4 bases and J by 6 bases, 13 bases remained unmatched. The CDR3 has 17 amino acids. Here the CDR3 DNA reads TGTGCCATCAGTGGGGTGGATCCGGGACAGGGAAGCAATGAGCAGTTCTTC. It codes for CAISGVDPGQGSNEQFF.

This chain links TRBV30 with TRBJ1-5; weak D call: TRBD1 (5 bases). This CDR3 contains 14 residues. V was clipped by 2 bases and J by 3 bases, with 11 bases between them. Germline assignment: CDR1 GTSNPN and CDR2 SVGIG (reference sequence). This chain's CDR3 is CAWSFRQYNQPQHF. The CDR3 DNA is TGTGCCTGGAGTTTCAGACAGTACAATCAGCCCCAGCATTTT.

The V gene is TRBV29-1, the J gene TRBJ2-7; TRBD1 is a possible D gene (5 bases). Germline V gene sequence: CDR1 SQVTM, CDR2 ANQGSEA. The CDR3 length is 14 residues. Between the trimmed V and J ends, which lost 4 bases and 3 bases, there was a span of 16 bases. The CDR3 loop reads CSVGLDGHSYEQYF. The CDR3, as DNA: TGCAGCGTTGGATTAGATGGACATAGCTACGAGCAGTACTTC.

This sequence joins TRBV6-1 and TRBJ1-3; 10 nucleotides align to TRBD1. CDR3 length: 16 amino acids. Trimming at V came to 4 bases and at J to 4 bases, leaving 7 bases not matched to a gene. In germline, CDR1 is MNHNS, CDR2 SASEGT. The CDR3 nucleotides are TGTGCCAGCAGTGCACGACAGGGGGCGAAAGGAAACACCATATATTTT. This encodes CASSARQGAKGNTIYF.

This rearrangement joins TRBV28 to TRBJ1-1; D gene unclear. The V gene's germline CDR1 is MDHEN and CDR2 SYDVKM. The CDR3 loop spans 18 amino acids. V was pared by 5 bases and J by 3 bases, with 25 bases between. In DNA, the CDR3 is TGTGCCAGCAGTACTCGCCGACGCACCCGTCTAGGAGACACTGAAGCTTTCTTT. Its translation: CASSTRRRTRLGDTEAFF.

The rearrangement joins TRBV28 to TRBJ1-2; tentative D call: TRBD1 (6 bases). V was clipped by 6 bases and J by 3 bases, with 11 bases between them. Germline V lookup: CDR1 MDHEN, CDR2 SYDVKM. There are 13 residues in the CDR3. The CDR3 nucleotides are TGTGCCAGCAGCCGGGGGGGCGACTATGGCTACACCTTC. This encodes CASSRGGDYGYTF.